What follows describes a single T cell receptor beta chain. V was cut by 0 bases and J by 3 bases, with 9 bases left in between. The CDR3 is made up of 15 amino acids. Per germline, CDR1 SGHDN and CDR2 FVKESK. This specimen belongs to a study of T-cell reconstitution after alpha-beta-depleted transplantation in children. The TCRbeta library incorporated unique molecular identifiers. TCRdb reprocessed the PCR reads via MiXCR and lists one record per CDR3 protein. This table holds a few hundred thousand distinct CDR3 sequences, about a tenth found once. The rearrangement links TRBV14 to TRBJ1-5; D gene ambiguous. The sample was PBMCs from the stem cell graft donor, taken from the stem cell graft. This sequence was found in a human donor who donated a stem cell graft to a child with SCID. This chain's CDR3 is CASSQESANNQPQHF. Here the CDR3 DNA reads TGTGCCAGCAGCCAAGAAAGCGCAAACAATCAGCCCCAGCATTTT.